These T cell receptor beta chains were read from a single sample in a study of cytomegalovirus exposure and HLA in healthy donors. This table comes from immunoSEQ multiplex PCR, and its TCRdb copy is limited to in-frame clones, with some not included. The repertoire holds approximately 190,000 clones, approximately 88% seen once, with around 2.5% in the top ten. Sequenced sample: PBMCs. All receptors come from a woman aged 45-60 years in good health and CMV-seropositive. Each CDR3 is given without its conserved first and last residue.

TRBJ1-4,TRBV28,ASSPMPGQGGEKLF
TRBJ1-5,TRBV5-1,ASSLAQKPQH
TRBJ1-6,TRBV7-8,ASSQLGGARRNSPLH
TRBJ1-4,TRBV10-2,ASSLLYRGRDEKLF
TRBJ2-7,TRBV5-1,ASSPDRGLGEQY
TRBJ2-1,TRBV7-3,ASSPMGRGVYNEQF
TRBJ2-1,TRBV7-2,ASSFELTGTDEQF
TRBJ2-7,TRBV11-2,ASSGGQGAPHYEQY
TRBJ2-6,TRBV7-9,ASSSASGESSGANVLT
TRBJ2-7,TRBV7-2,ASSPDRGPYEQY
TRBJ2-7,TRBV5-1,ASSLGSGGPYEQY
TRBJ2-5,TRBV5-6,ASSEGTGKETQY
TRBJ1-2,TRBV5-4,ASSQDFVGRERYGYT
TRBJ2-1,TRBV9,ASSKQAGGPYNEQF
TRBJ1-5,TRBV19,ASSIAEGRRQPQH
TRBJ2-5,TRBV7-9,ASSLVAGGIETQY
TRBJ1-6,TRBV6-9,ASSPDPRQGASSYNSPLH
TRBJ2-3,TRBV6-6,ASRPELESTDTQY
TRBJ1-1,TRBV2,ASGGDTEAF
TRBJ2-3,TRBV5-6,ASSFGGADTQY
TRBJ2-7,TRBV4-1,ASSPLPGQGDYEQY
TRBJ2-7,TRBV6-1,ASSELRDSSLEQY
TRBJ2-1,TRBV5-1,ASSLEGARSVEQF
TRBJ1-2,TRBV27,ASRQGAAYGYT
TRBJ1-5,TRBV28,ASSTIDRVVQSNQPQH
TRBJ2-5,TRBV9,ASSVAGTGHETQY
TRBJ2-1,TRBV30,AWSGLAGVNEQF
TRBJ1-3,TRBV6-1,ASSEGLFSGNTIY
TRBJ1-4,TRBV2,ASRPDRYNEKLF
TRBJ2-1,TRBV6-1,ASSENRPGLAGGPGNEQF
TRBJ1-1,TRBV7-9,SSRTGGTEAF
TRBJ1-4,TRBV7-2,ASSLRDSATNEKLF
TRBJ1-5,TRBV7-2,ASSPHARGLGAQH
TRBJ1-4,TRBV7-8,ASSYKTTGVLGEKLF
TRBJ2-7,TRBV7-2,ASSGSDYEQY
TRBJ2-7,TRBV6-5,ASTPGGGYEQY
TRBJ1-4,TRBV6-5,ASSVAGGDEKLF
TRBJ1-1,TRBV7-9,ASSPGQGRNTEAF
TRBJ1-1,TRBV6-4,ASNQGAGTEAF
TRBJ2-5,TRBV7-7,ASSLGSGQGGETQY
TRBJ2-7,TRBV4-1,ASSQDAGAPYEQY
TRBJ2-1,TRBV5-6,ASSLADEQF
TRBJ1-1,TRBV19,ASSYKGSTTEAF
TRBJ1-2,TRBV4-3,ASSQAGTGNYGYT
TRBJ1-3,TRBV12-5,ASGLVHKAELGGGNTIY